This T cell receptor beta chain was captured by sequencing in a study of blood T cell repertoires in COVID-19. The overall study: The origin of the acute and convalescent COVID-19 samples was the United States, Italy and Spain. PBMCs, B-cell-depleted T cells, or T cells were the source of the cDNA or gDNA that made up the material.

V lost 5 bases to trimming and J lost 9 bases, with 20 bases between them. Germline values: CDR1 MGHDK, CDR2 SYGVNS. This CDR3 is built from 16 residues. Generated by immunoSEQ multiplex PCR, the TCRdb table keeps only in-frame clones and is missing some. Of 160,000 or so clones in the sample, roughly four fifths were seen once. This chain links TRBV25-1 with TRBJ1-6, with D uncertain. Sequencing input: peripheral blood. This TCR was sampled from a man aged 60 to 69 with active or convalescent COVID-19. CDR3 nucleotides: TGTGCCAGCAGTCGCACGGCTGGGGAGGTTGGTTCACCCCTCCACTTT. It translates to CASSRTAGEVGSPLHF.